The rows below give T cell receptor beta chains drawn from one sample of a study of blood T cell repertoires in COVID-19. The method was immunoSEQ multiplex PCR; TCRdb's version includes in-frame clones alone and lacks a portion of them. The sample consists of 150,000 to 200,000 clones, around 80% of them appearing once. The sample was peripheral blood. Source of these receptors: a man aged 55 to 70 with acute or convalescent COVID-19. Each CDR3 is given without its conserved first and last residue. The order of the fields is J gene, V gene, CDR3 protein.

j_call: TRBJ2-1; v_call: TRBV29-1; cdr3_aa: SVGGSGSSYNEQF
j_call: TRBJ1-2; v_call: TRBV25-1; cdr3_aa: ASSMGARGYT
j_call: TRBJ1-2; v_call: TRBV10-3; cdr3_aa: AVRTGDGYT
j_call: TRBJ1-6; v_call: TRBV6-1; cdr3_aa: ASSEAPGPSLLH
j_call: TRBJ2-1; v_call: TRBV5-5; cdr3_aa: ASSLSGASYNEQF
j_call: TRBJ1-2; v_call: TRBV2; cdr3_aa: ASSEGRRSYGYT
j_call: TRBJ2-3; v_call: TRBV19; cdr3_aa: ASSSRTSSDTQY
j_call: TRBJ1-2; v_call: TRBV9; cdr3_aa: ASSAQWDRDSYGYT
j_call: TRBJ2-7; v_call: TRBV12-3/TRBV12-4; cdr3_aa: ASQGRDSYEQY
j_call: TRBJ2-7; v_call: TRBV6-6; cdr3_aa: ASSSHHGTPNYEQY
j_call: TRBJ2-7; v_call: TRBV11-2; cdr3_aa: ASSLVGGQY
j_call: TRBJ1-2; v_call: TRBV5-3; cdr3_aa: ARSLRDSRRLGYT
j_call: TRBJ1-5; v_call: TRBV2; cdr3_aa: ASSEGRGVQPQH
j_call: TRBJ1-5; v_call: TRBV28; cdr3_aa: ASTKEWGNQPQH
j_call: TRBJ2-7; v_call: TRBV6-5; cdr3_aa: ASRRYTGDRDEQY
j_call: TRBJ1-6; v_call: TRBV6-5; cdr3_aa: ASRRGNSPLH
j_call: TRBJ2-1; v_call: TRBV19; cdr3_aa: ASSMLGRGGLDEQF